Listed here is a single TCR beta chain. The source of the sample is a study of blood T cell repertoires in COVID-19. Background on the study: The study drew acute and convalescent COVID-19 samples from the United States, Italy and Spain. T cells, B-cell-depleted T cells, or PBMCs supplied cDNA or gDNA.

In the authors' workflow: Reference gene primer amplification yielded estimated nucleated cell counts. TCRdb keeps only in-frame clones here, not all; method: immunoSEQ multiplex PCR. V, J and clone size are those of that table, while D and trimming were read from the DNA. The top ten hold around 7% of the sample, which has about 180,000 clones, around 80% seen once. CDR3 length equals 11 residues. The germline gives CDR1 GTSNPN, CDR2 SVGIG (reference sequence). V lost 6 bases and J 8 bases, leaving 11 bases between the germline ends. This chain links TRBV30 with TRBJ2-1, with D unresolved. Source material: peripheral blood. This sequence originates from a man aged 65-85 years with active or convalescent COVID-19. The CDR3 nucleotides read TGTGCCTGCAACGCAGCGTATGAGCAGTTCTTC. Translation gives CACNAAYEQFF.